What follows are 27 T cell receptor beta chains derived from one specimen sequenced in a study of blood T cell repertoires in COVID-19. The method was immunoSEQ multiplex PCR; TCRdb's version includes in-frame clones alone and lacks a portion of them. This sample has more than 250,000 clones, with around 87% found just once. Sequencing input: peripheral blood. Receptors were obtained from a man aged 45-65 years with active or convalescent COVID-19.

This clone was seen just once. The gene calls are TRBV6-1 and TRBJ2-7, with 11 bases aligning to TRBD1. The germline CDR1 and CDR2 sequences are MNHNS and SASEGT. V lost 2 bases and J lost 6; bases outside the gene matches: 3. CDR3 size: 14 residues. This chain's CDR3 is CASSEHGTGGEQYF. The CDR3 DNA follows: TGTGCCAGCAGTGAACATGGGACAGGGGGCGAGCAGTACTTC.

The chain employs TRBV15 and TRBJ2-7; 7 nucleotides agree with TRBD1. The CDR3 length is 15 residues. Germline V gene lookup returns CDR1 LNHNV and CDR2 YYDKDF (reference sequence). V lost 3 bases and J lost 0; bases outside the gene matches: 5. For the CDR3, the DNA is TGTGCCACCAGCAGCGACAGGGCGTCCTCCTACGAGCAGTACTTC. Amino acid sequence: CATSSDRASSYEQYF.

The DNA of the CDR3 is TGTGCCTGGAGGAAAACAGGGATGGCTAATGAAAAACTGTTTTTT. Its translation: CAWRKTGMANEKLFF. The chain has TRBV30 and TRBJ1-4; tentative D call: TRBD1 (6 bases). The CDR3 sequence is 15 residues long. V shed 3 bases and J shed 3 bases, with 14 bases lying between them. CDR1 is GTSNPN, CDR2 SVGIG, per germline (reference sequence).

The V call is TRBV30, the J call TRBJ1-2; D is undetermined. Trimming removed 0 bases from V and 6 bases from J, with 11 bases in between. CDR1 and CDR2 from the germline V gene are GTSNPN and SVGIG (reference sequence). There are 13 residues in the CDR3. In DNA, the CDR3 is TGTGCCTGGAGTGTAGCTACGGTGGATGGCTACACCTTC. Protein: CAWSVATVDGYTF.

V usage is TRBV3-1 (or the pseudogene TRBV3-2) and J usage is TRBJ1-3; no clear D gene. There are 16 residues in the CDR3. The V gene's germline CDR1 is LGHDT and CDR2 YNNKEL (reference sequence). The germline V and J ends were trimmed by 1 base and 0 bases, with 10 bases remaining between them. CDR3 coding DNA: TGTGCCAGCAGCCAAGGGTGGAGCAGCTCTGGAAACACCATATATTTT. This encodes CASSQGWSSSGNTIYF.

The rearrangement links TRBV7-2 to TRBJ1-2; 7 bases align to TRBD1. The V gene end was trimmed by 2 bases and the J gene end by 8 bases; junction bases not matched to a gene: 5. This CDR3 is built from 13 residues. Germline loops: CDR1 SGHTA, CDR2 FQGNSA. CDR3: CASSLYTGEGYTF. The CDR3, as DNA: TGTGCCAGCAGCTTATATACAGGGGAAGGCTACACCTTC. The variable domain in full, completed from reference TRBV7-2 and TRBJ1-2, reads GAGVSQSPSNKVTEKGKDVELRCDPISGHTALYWYRQSLGQGLEFLIYFQGNSAPDKSGLPSDRFSAERTGGSVSTLTIQRTQQEDSAVYLCASSLYTGEGYTFGSGTRLTVV.

The V and J genes are TRBV6-5 and TRBJ1-4; no clear D gene. V lost 2 bases to trimming and J lost 6 bases, with 10 bases between them. Germline CDR1 and CDR2: MNHEY and SVGAGI. The CDR3 has 14 residues. CDR3: CASSYKTGDEKLFF. The CDR3 nucleotides are TGTGCCAGCAGTTACAAGACCGGAGATGAAAAACTGTTTTTT.

This chain uses TRBV2 with TRBJ2-2, with D possibly TRBD2 on 6 matching bases. V was trimmed by 3 bases and J by 1 base, leaving 9 bases between them. Germline CDR1 and CDR2: SNHLY and FYNNEI. CDR3 length: 15 residues. The CDR3 coding sequence is TGTGCCAGCAGTGATGGAGGGATGAACACCGGGGAGCTGTTTTTT. Encoded protein: CASSDGGMNTGELFF.

The chain links TRBV28 to TRBJ2-5; weak D call: TRBD1 (6 bases). V lost 7 bases and J 2 bases, leaving 11 bases between the germline ends. Germline lookup yields CDR1 MDHEN and CDR2 SYDVKM. This CDR3 spans 13 amino acids. The CDR3, as DNA: TGTGCCAGCACCGACAGGAGACAAGAGACCCAGTACTTC. Translating gives CASTDRRQETQYF.

This chain uses TRBV29-1 with TRBJ1-5, with D uncertain. In germline, CDR1 is SQVTM, CDR2 ANQGSEA. This CDR3 region has 12 residues. The V end was cut by 4 bases, the J end by 0 bases, with 4 bases between. The CDR3 protein is CSVGASNQPQHF. DNA of the CDR3: TGCAGCGTTGGAGCTAGCAATCAGCCCCAGCATTTT.

Comment on this clone: A read error may account for a junction end that differs from germline. This CDR3 is also generated by other DNA sequences in the sample. The V and J genes are TRBV2 and TRBJ1-1; weak D call: TRBD1 (6 bases). Per the germline V gene, CDR1 is SNHLY and CDR2 is FYNNEI. This CDR3 region has 13 residues. DNA of the CDR3: TGTGCCAGCAATGAACAGGGGAACACTGAAGCTTTCTTT. Protein product: CASNEQGNTEAFF.

As to this clone: Additional DNA sequences in this sample encode the identical CDR3. The chain uses TRBV7-2 and TRBJ2-3; 15 nucleotides align to TRBD2. Trimming removed 3 bases from V and 5 bases from J; junction bases left unmatched: 9. In germline, CDR1 is SGHTA, CDR2 FQGNSA. The CDR3 runs to 18 residues. CDR3 bases: TGTGCCAGCAGCTTCGGGACTAGCGGGAGGAGGCGGGGAGATACGCAGTATTTT. This sequence encodes CASSFGTSGRRRGDTQYF.

This sequence joins TRBV10-3 and TRBJ2-4; 7 bases agree with TRBD1. With 8 bases clipped from V and 1 base from J, the junction kept 2 bases outside the gene matches. Germline loops: CDR1 ENHRY, CDR2 SYGVKD. This CDR3 comprises 13 residues. In DNA, the CDR3 is TGTGCCATCCGGGACAGCGCCAAAAACATTCAGTACTTC. Encoded protein: CAIRDSAKNIQYF.

The rearrangement uses TRBV3-1 (or the pseudogene TRBV3-2) and TRBJ1-1; 11 nucleotides agree with TRBD1. V lost 4 bases, J lost 5 bases, and 3 bases stayed unmatched. This CDR3 is built from 14 residues. The V gene's germline CDR1 is LGHDT and CDR2 YNNKEL (reference sequence). CDR3 nucleotide sequence: TGTGCCAGCAGCCGAGGGACAGGGGGGACTGAAGCTTTCTTT. The encoded protein is CASSRGTGGTEAFF.

The chain couples TRBV30 to TRBJ1-3, with a possible D match to TRBD1 (6 bases). This CDR3 is built from 18 residues. The V end lost 0 bases, the J end lost 0 bases, and 18 bases lay between the germline ends. Germline CDR1 and CDR2: GTSNPN and SVGIG (reference sequence). This chain's CDR3 is CAWSVFGTGGLSGNTIYF. Written as DNA, the CDR3 is TGTGCCTGGAGTGTATTCGGGACCGGGGGGCTCTCTGGAAACACCATATATTTT.

This clone was recorded only once. The J gene is TRBJ2-3, the V gene TRBV30, with D possibly TRBD1 on 6 matching bases. The CDR3 is 15 amino acids. Germline CDR1 GTSNPN, CDR2 SVGIG (reference sequence). V lost 0 bases, J lost 3 bases, and 13 bases lay in between. In DNA form, the CDR3 reads TGTGCCTGGAGTGTAAAACAGGGCAAGACAGATACGCAGTATTTT. Its protein is CAWSVKQGKTDTQYF. Drawing the rest from reference TRBV30 and TRBJ2-3, the complete variable domain is SQTIHQWPATLVQPVGSPLSLECTVEGTSNPNLYWYRQAAGRGLQLLFYSVGIGQISSEVPQNLSASRPQDRQFILSSKKLLLSDSGFYLCAWSVKQGKTDTQYFGPGTRLTVL.

The V call is TRBV19, the J call TRBJ1-2; D gene ambiguous. Germline V CDR1 and CDR2: LNHDA, SQIVND (reference sequence). This CDR3 spans 13 amino acids. Trimming pared 0 bases from V and 6 bases from J, leaving 8 bases between. The CDR3 is CASSIDEGDGYTF. The CDR3 DNA reads TGTGCCAGTAGTATAGACGAAGGAGATGGCTACACCTTC.

J is TRBJ2-3 and V is TRBV19, with D possibly TRBD2 on 6 matching bases. The CDR3 has 17 residues. The V end was cut by 3 bases, the J end by 4 bases, with 20 bases between. CDR1 LNHDA and CDR2 SQIVND come from the germline V gene (reference sequence). CDR3 region: CASSIRGLHSGADTQYF. The CDR3 bases are TGTGCCAGTAGTATTCGAGGGCTTCATTCGGGGGCAGATACGCAGTATTTT.

V is TRBV29-1 and J is TRBJ2-3; the D gene is possibly TRBD2 (6 bases). V was trimmed by 8 bases and J by 1 base, leaving 10 bases between them. Per the germline V gene, CDR1 is SQVTM and CDR2 is ANQGSEA. There are 12 residues in the CDR3. The CDR3 region is CSFWGGTDTQYF. DNA of the CDR3: TGCAGCTTCTGGGGGGGCACAGATACGCAGTATTTT.

The rearrangement uses TRBV5-1 and TRBJ2-3; 9 positions agree with TRBD2. This CDR3 region has 15 residues. The J segment lost 4 bases and the V segment lost 4 bases, leaving 7 bases of the junction unmatched. Looked up from germline, CDR1 is SGHRS and CDR2 is YFSETQ. The chain's CDR3 is CASSGIAGVSDTQYF. CDR3 sequence (DNA): TGCGCCAGCAGCGGAATAGCGGGAGTGTCAGATACGCAGTATTTT.

The V gene is TRBV29-1, the J gene TRBJ1-2; 9 bases align to TRBD1. J lost 2 bases, V lost 4 bases, and 8 bases had no gene match. CDR3 size: 15 residues. CDR1 is SQVTM and CDR2 is ANQGSEA in the germline V gene. The CDR3: CSVAGQGGSNYGYTF. CDR3 coding DNA: TGCAGCGTTGCGGGACAGGGAGGTTCGAACTATGGCTACACCTTC.

The rearrangement uses TRBV19 and TRBJ1-5; D might be TRBD1 (6 bases). From germline, CDR1 is LNHDA and CDR2 SQIVND (reference sequence). Between the trimmed V and J ends, which lost 6 bases and 7 bases, there was a span of 19 bases. The CDR3 is 15 amino acids. CDR3 loop: CASSSYRAQRQPQHF. The CDR3 nucleotides read TGTGCCAGTAGCTCCTACAGGGCCCAGCGGCAGCCCCAGCATTTT.

As concerns this clone: The same CDR3 also results from other DNA sequences found in this sample. The rearrangement links TRBV11-2 to TRBJ2-7, with TRBD1 matching over 7 bases. Germline V lookup: CDR1 SGHAT, CDR2 FQNNGV. The CDR3 is made up of 12 amino acids. The V and J ends lost 5 bases and 3 bases, in that order; junction bases with no gene match: 1. The CDR3 DNA sequence: TGTGCCAGCAGCCGACAGGGCTACGAGCAGTACTTC. It codes for CASSRQGYEQYF.

This clone was seen only a few times. The chain employs TRBV9 and TRBJ2-4; TRBD2 matches 7 bases. The CDR3 is made up of 14 amino acids. Germline CDR1 and CDR2: SGDLS and YYNGEE. V trimming: 4 bases; J trimming: 8 bases; junction bases outside the gene matches: 9. The CDR3 here is CASSPLPAGDIQYF. The CDR3 nucleotides are TGTGCCAGCAGCCCCCTCCCCGCGGGAGACATTCAGTACTTC.

This sequence joins TRBV10-3 and TRBJ1-2; D possibly corresponds to TRBD1 (5 bases). Trimming took off 9 bases at V and 4 bases at J, with 18 bases between the two ends. The CDR3 has 14 residues. Germline values: CDR1 ENHRY, CDR2 SYGVKD. The CDR3 sequence: CAIGEGQGSYGYTF. The DNA of the CDR3 is TGTGCCATAGGTGAGGGGCAGGGAAGCTATGGCTACACCTTC.

V is TRBV12-2 and J is TRBJ2-1; the table calls TRBD1, which could not be checked here. TRBV12-2 is termed a pseudogene. The CDR3 is made up of 18 amino acids. For the CDR3, the DNA is TGTGCAAGTCGGGACCCGCCCCTGGGGCGGCCGACCTACAATGAGCAGTTCTTC. It encodes CASRDPPLGRPTYNEQFF.

V is TRBV19 and J is TRBJ2-5; TRBD1 matches 8 bases. The CDR3 is 15 residues long. Germline V lookup: CDR1 LNHDA, CDR2 SQIVND (reference sequence). Trimming cost V 4 bases and J 10 bases; bases outside gene matches: 14. The CDR3 region has the DNA TGTGCCAGTAGTACAAGTCGGACAGGGCCCGGACACCAGTACTTC. The encoded protein is CASSTSRTGPGHQYF.